A single sample is the source of the 20 T cell receptor beta chains below, sequenced in a study of blood T cell repertoires in COVID-19. The table came from immunoSEQ multiplex PCR; TCRdb's copy has only in-frame clones and leaves some out. Of fewer than 90,000 clones listed, about 91% are singletons. Material: peripheral blood. Receptors were obtained from a man aged 55 to 70 with acute or convalescent COVID-19.

The V gene is TRBV9, the J gene TRBJ1-2, with no clear D. The germline gives CDR1 SGDLS, CDR2 YYNGEE. V was cut by 0 bases and J by 5 bases, with 8 bases left in between. This CDR3 contains 13 residues. The CDR3 DNA is TGTGCCAGCAGCGTAGCCCCTTTATATGGCTACACCTTC. Its protein product is CASSVAPLYGYTF.

The CDR3, as DNA: TGTGCCTGGAGTCCACTAGCGGGAGCCTTTGACTACAATGAGCAGTTCTTC. The encoded protein is CAWSPLAGAFDYNEQFF. The gene calls are TRBV30 and TRBJ2-1, with 11 bases lining up with TRBD2. V was clipped by 2 bases and J by 3 bases; unmatched bases: 9. The CDR3 spans 17 residues. The germline gives CDR1 GTSNPN, CDR2 SVGIG (reference sequence).

The chain joins TRBV19 to TRBJ1-5, with 8 positions matching TRBD1. The V segment lost 6 bases and the J segment 0 bases; nucleotides outside the gene matches: 10. Germline V gene lookup returns CDR1 LNHDA and CDR2 SQIVND (reference sequence). This CDR3 is built from 17 residues. The chain's CDR3 is CASSSRATGASNQPQHF. The CDR3 DNA reads as TGTGCCAGTAGCTCCCGGGCGACAGGGGCTAGCAATCAGCCCCAGCATTTT.

The chain couples TRBV27 to TRBJ2-1, with 8 bases identical to TRBD2. CDR1 is MNHEY, CDR2 SMNVEV, per germline (reference sequence). V lost 7 bases to trimming and J lost 0 bases; unmatched junction nucleotides: 8. The CDR3 length is 16 residues. The CDR3 here is CASNRLAISSYNEQFF. The CDR3 DNA follows: TGTGCCAGCAATAGACTAGCGATAAGCTCCTACAATGAGCAGTTCTTC.

The J gene is TRBJ1-3, the V gene TRBV27, with TRBD1 as a possible D gene (5 bases). The CDR3 extends over 16 amino acids. From germline, CDR1 is MNHEY and CDR2 SMNVEV (reference sequence). The V end lost 0 bases, the J end lost 4 bases, and 13 bases lay between the germline ends. The CDR3 is CASSLSPGLLGNTIYF. CDR3 DNA: TGTGCCAGCAGTTTATCTCCAGGGCTCCTGGGAAACACCATATATTTT.

This chain uses TRBV30 with TRBJ1-5, with TRBD1 identical over 9 bases. This CDR3 region has 14 residues. From germline, CDR1 is GTSNPN and CDR2 SVGIG (reference sequence). V shed 6 bases and J 7 bases; nucleotides not matched to a gene: 10. CDR3 amino acids: CACGLQGAGQPQHF. In nucleotides, the CDR3 is TGTGCCTGCGGATTACAGGGGGCAGGGCAGCCCCAGCATTTT.

The chain is built from TRBV6-2 or TRBV6-3 and TRBJ1-1; D is perhaps TRBD1 (6 bases). The germline V and J ends were trimmed by 5 bases and 0 bases, with 7 bases remaining between them. The CDR3 runs 13 residues. CDR1 is MNHEY, CDR2 SVGEGT, per germline. CDR3 loop: CASSQGMNTEAFF. The CDR3 region has the DNA TGTGCCAGCAGTCAGGGGATGAACACTGAAGCTTTCTTT.

J is TRBJ1-2 and V is TRBV6-5; D might be TRBD1 (6 bases). The V gene's germline CDR1 is MNHEY and CDR2 SVGAGI. The ends were cut back, 7 bases at V and 0 bases at J, with 15 bases in the middle. The CDR3 contains 15 residues. Written as DNA, the CDR3 is TGTGCCAGCACCCTACTGGGGGCATCTAACTATGGCTACACCTTC. Protein: CASTLLGASNYGYTF.

The chain recombines TRBV5-5 with TRBJ2-2; 11 positions match TRBD1. Germline V lookup: CDR1 SGHKS, CDR2 YYEKEE (reference sequence). J was trimmed by 1 base and V by 3 bases; bases with no gene match: 2. This CDR3 spans 16 amino acids. The CDR3 here is CASSSGTGGNTGELFF. DNA of the CDR3: TGTGCCAGCAGCTCCGGGACAGGGGGGAACACCGGGGAGCTGTTTTTT.

This chain uses TRBV2 with TRBJ1-5; the D is unclear. CDR3 size: 13 residues. V lost 6 bases and J lost 4, with 10 bases in between. CDR1 is SNHLY and CDR2 is FYNNEI in the germline V gene. The CDR3: CASRAVPNQPQHF. CDR3 nucleotide sequence: TGTGCCAGCAGAGCCGTACCAAATCAGCCCCAGCATTTT.

This clone has just one count. The V call is TRBV5-1, the J call TRBJ2-1, with 14 bases identical to TRBD2. V was pared by 4 bases and J by 8 bases, with 2 bases of the junction left unmatched. The CDR3 runs 14 residues. CDR1 is SGHRS and CDR2 is YFSETQ in the germline V gene. The CDR3 region is CASSQTSGGDEQFF. In DNA form, the CDR3 reads TGCGCCAGCAGCCAGACTAGCGGGGGGGATGAGCAGTTCTTC.

The chain combines TRBV3-1 (or the pseudogene TRBV3-2) with TRBJ1-2, with 7 positions matching TRBD1. The CDR3 runs to 16 residues. Trimming at V came to 0 bases and at J to 6 bases, leaving 10 bases not matched to a gene. CDR1 LGHDT and CDR2 YNNKEL come from the germline V gene (reference sequence). The CDR3 nucleotides are TGTGCCAGCAGCCAAGAAAGTTTTCAGGGGGTTCATGGCTACACCTTC. This translates into CASSQESFQGVHGYTF.

There are a few counts of this clone. The V call is TRBV7-9, the J call TRBJ2-1; TRBD1 matches 7 bases. CDR3 length: 15 amino acids. With V trimmed by 5 bases and J by 6 bases, 10 bases remained unmatched. CDR1 is SEHNR and CDR2 is FQNEAQ in the germline V gene (reference sequence). Here the CDR3 reads CASSPTLRGRNEQFF. The CDR3 DNA reads as TGTGCCAGCAGCCCAACCCTAAGGGGGCGCAATGAGCAGTTCTTC.

This chain joins TRBV5-6 and TRBJ2-7, with 7 nucleotides matching TRBD2. The trim removed 1 base at V and 4 bases at J, leaving 8 bases unmatched. The CDR3 has 15 amino acids. Germline CDR1 and CDR2: SGHDT and YYEEEE. Here the CDR3 DNA reads TGTGCCAGCAGCTTGCGTAGGACGGGGGGATACGAGCAGTACTTC. This gives the protein CASSLRRTGGYEQYF.

This chain joins TRBV5-5 and TRBJ2-2; 8 nucleotides line up with TRBD1. Germline-derived CDR1 and CDR2 are SGHKS and YYEKEE (reference sequence). The V gene end was trimmed by 3 bases and the J gene end by 6 bases; junction bases not matched to a gene: 7. The CDR3 length is 15 residues. The DNA for the CDR3 is TGTGCCAGCAGCTACGGACAGGGAGTCGCCGGGGAGCTGTTTTTT. Translated: CASSYGQGVAGELFF. Together with reference TRBV5-5 and TRBJ2-2, the CDR3 gives the full variable domain: DAGVTQSPTHLIKTRGQQVTLRCSPISGHKSVSWYQQVLGQGPQFIFQYYEKEERGRGNFPDRFSARQFPNYSSELNVNALLLGDSALYLCASSYGQGVAGELFFGEGSRLTVL.

In its sample, this clone was seen a few times. The rearrangement links TRBV20-1 to TRBJ1-5; a weak D match, TRBD1 (5 bases). Germline V gene sequence: CDR1 DFQATT, CDR2 SNEGSKA (reference sequence). This CDR3 comprises 16 residues. V was trimmed by 3 bases and J by 3 bases, leaving 18 bases between them. This CDR3 reads CSASRFGRDSNQPQHF. DNA of the CDR3: TGCAGTGCTAGTCGTTTCGGCAGGGACTCCAATCAGCCCCAGCATTTT.

This clone was detected once. This sequence joins TRBV18 and TRBJ1-1; TRBD1 matches 9 bases. Germline V gene lookup returns CDR1 KGHSH and CDR2 LQKENI. This CDR3 comprises 13 residues. Trimming took 5 bases from V and 5 from J; bases not matched to a gene: 3. CDR3 nucleotide sequence: TGTGCCAGCTCAACAGGGGGCTGGACTGAAGCTTTCTTT. Its protein product is CASSTGGWTEAFF.

The J gene is TRBJ2-5, the V gene TRBV7-9, with 9 bases matching TRBD1. V gave up 3 bases and J gave up 0 bases; unmatched junction bases: 2. Germline CDR1 reads SEHNR; CDR2 reads FQNEAQ (reference sequence). The CDR3 loop spans 15 amino acids. The DNA for the CDR3 is TGTGCCAGCAGCTTGGGACAGGGAAACCAAGAGACCCAGTACTTC. Protein sequence: CASSLGQGNQETQYF.

The chain carries TRBV24-1 and TRBJ2-7; 7 bases fit TRBD1. The V gene's germline CDR1 is KGHDR and CDR2 SFDVKD. The V and J ends lost 4 bases and 3 bases, in that order; junction bases with no gene match: 5. The CDR3 runs 14 residues. CDR3 nucleotide sequence: TGTGCCACCAGTGAGGGCAGGGGGATCTACGAGCAGTACTTC. Translation gives CATSEGRGIYEQYF.

The genes are TRBV11-2 and TRBJ2-5; D gene unclear. V lost 2 bases and J lost 2, with 9 bases in between. This CDR3 is built from 14 residues. Germline assignment: CDR1 SGHAT and CDR2 FQNNGV. In DNA form, the CDR3 reads TGTGCCAGCAGCTTAAACGCAGTTCAAGAGACCCAGTACTTC. Translated: CASSLNAVQETQYF.